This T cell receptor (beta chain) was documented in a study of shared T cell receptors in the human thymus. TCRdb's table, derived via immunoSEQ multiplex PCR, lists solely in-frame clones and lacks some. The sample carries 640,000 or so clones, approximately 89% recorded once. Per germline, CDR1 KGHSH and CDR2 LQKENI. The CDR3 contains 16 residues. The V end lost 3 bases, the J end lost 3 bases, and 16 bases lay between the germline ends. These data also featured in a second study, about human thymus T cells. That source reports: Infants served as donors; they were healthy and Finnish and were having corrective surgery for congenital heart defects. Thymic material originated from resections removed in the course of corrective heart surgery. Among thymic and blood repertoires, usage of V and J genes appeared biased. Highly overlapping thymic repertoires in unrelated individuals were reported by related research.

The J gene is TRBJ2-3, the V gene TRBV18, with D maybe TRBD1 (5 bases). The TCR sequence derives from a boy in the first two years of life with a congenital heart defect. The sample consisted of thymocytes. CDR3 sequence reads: CASSPLPRTCTDTQYF. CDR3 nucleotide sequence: TGTGCCAGCTCACCTCTACCCCGGACATGTACAGATACGCAGTATTTT.